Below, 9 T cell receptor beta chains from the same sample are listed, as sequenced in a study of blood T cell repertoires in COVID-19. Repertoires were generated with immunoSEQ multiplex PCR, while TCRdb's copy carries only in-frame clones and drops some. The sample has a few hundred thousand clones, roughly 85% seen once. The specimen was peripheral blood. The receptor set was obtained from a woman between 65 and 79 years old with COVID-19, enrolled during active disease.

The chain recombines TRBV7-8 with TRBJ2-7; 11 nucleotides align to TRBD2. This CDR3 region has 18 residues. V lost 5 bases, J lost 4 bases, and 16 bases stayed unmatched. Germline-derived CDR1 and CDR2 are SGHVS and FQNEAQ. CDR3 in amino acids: CASSQGTLTSGGNYEQYF. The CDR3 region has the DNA TGTGCCAGCAGCCAAGGAACCCTCACTAGCGGGGGAAATTACGAGCAGTACTTC.

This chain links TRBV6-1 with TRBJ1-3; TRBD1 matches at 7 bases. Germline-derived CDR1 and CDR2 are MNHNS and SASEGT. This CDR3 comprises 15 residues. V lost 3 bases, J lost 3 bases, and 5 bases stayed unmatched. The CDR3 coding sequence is TGTGCCAGCAGTGACCTCGGGACAGTTGGAAACACCATATATTTT. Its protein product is CASSDLGTVGNTIYF.

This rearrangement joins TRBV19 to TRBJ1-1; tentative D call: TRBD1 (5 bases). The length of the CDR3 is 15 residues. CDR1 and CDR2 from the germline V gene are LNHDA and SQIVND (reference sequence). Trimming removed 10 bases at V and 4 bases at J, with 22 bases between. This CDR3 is CATLPSAGKSTEAFF. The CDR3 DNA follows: TGTGCCACCCTACCTTCGGCAGGGAAATCCACTGAAGCTTTCTTT.

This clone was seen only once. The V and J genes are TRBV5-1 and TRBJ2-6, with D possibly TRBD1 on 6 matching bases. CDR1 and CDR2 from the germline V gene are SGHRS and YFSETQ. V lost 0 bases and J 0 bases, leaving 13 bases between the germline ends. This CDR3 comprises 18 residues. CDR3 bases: TGCGCCAGCAGCTTGGCACAGGGAGCAAGCTCTGGGGCCAACGTCCTGACTTTC. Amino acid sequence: CASSLAQGASSGANVLTF.

This chain's CDR3 is CASSSPGQKVSGTQYF. The CDR3 DNA is TGTGCCAGCAGTTCCCCGGGACAGAAGGTTTCAGGGACCCAGTACTTC. This chain joins TRBV6-5 and TRBJ2-5, with TRBD1 matching over 7 bases. Germline CDR1 is MNHEY and CDR2 is SVGAGI. The V and J ends lost 4 bases and 7 bases, in that order; junction bases with no gene match: 15. The CDR3 is 16 amino acids.

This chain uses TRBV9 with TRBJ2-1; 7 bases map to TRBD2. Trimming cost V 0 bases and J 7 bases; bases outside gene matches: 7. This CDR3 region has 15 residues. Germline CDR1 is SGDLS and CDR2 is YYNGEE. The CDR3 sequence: CASSVARERYNEQFF. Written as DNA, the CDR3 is TGTGCCAGCAGCGTAGCGCGGGAGCGATATAATGAGCAGTTCTTC.

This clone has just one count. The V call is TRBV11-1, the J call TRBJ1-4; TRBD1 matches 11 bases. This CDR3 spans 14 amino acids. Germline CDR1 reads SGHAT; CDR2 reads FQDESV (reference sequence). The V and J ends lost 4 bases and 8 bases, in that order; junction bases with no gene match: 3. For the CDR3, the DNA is TGTGCCAGCAGCTCCGGGACAGGGGGAGAAAAACTGTTTTTT. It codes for CASSSGTGGEKLFF. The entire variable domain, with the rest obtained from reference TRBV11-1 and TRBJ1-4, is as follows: EAEVAQSPRYKITEKSQAVAFWCDPISGHATLYWYRQILGQGPELLVQFQDESVVDDSQLPKDRFSAERLKGVDSTLKIQPAELGDSAMYLCASSSGTGGEKLFFGSGTQLSVL.

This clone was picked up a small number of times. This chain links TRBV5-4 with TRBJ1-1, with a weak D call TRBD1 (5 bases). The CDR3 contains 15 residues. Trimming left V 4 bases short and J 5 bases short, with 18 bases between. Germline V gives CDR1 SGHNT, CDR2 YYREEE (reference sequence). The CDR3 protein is CASSPGGGTLTEAFF. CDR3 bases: TGTGCCAGCAGCCCCGGCGGAGGGACGCTAACTGAAGCTTTCTTT.

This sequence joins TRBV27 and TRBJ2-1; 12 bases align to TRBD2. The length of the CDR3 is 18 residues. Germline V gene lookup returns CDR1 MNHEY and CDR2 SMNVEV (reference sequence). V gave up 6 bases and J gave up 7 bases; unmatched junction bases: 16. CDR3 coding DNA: TGTGCCAGCAGACCCTTAGGTCTAGCGGGAGGGCATCAGAATGAGCAGTTCTTC. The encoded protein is CASRPLGLAGGHQNEQFF.